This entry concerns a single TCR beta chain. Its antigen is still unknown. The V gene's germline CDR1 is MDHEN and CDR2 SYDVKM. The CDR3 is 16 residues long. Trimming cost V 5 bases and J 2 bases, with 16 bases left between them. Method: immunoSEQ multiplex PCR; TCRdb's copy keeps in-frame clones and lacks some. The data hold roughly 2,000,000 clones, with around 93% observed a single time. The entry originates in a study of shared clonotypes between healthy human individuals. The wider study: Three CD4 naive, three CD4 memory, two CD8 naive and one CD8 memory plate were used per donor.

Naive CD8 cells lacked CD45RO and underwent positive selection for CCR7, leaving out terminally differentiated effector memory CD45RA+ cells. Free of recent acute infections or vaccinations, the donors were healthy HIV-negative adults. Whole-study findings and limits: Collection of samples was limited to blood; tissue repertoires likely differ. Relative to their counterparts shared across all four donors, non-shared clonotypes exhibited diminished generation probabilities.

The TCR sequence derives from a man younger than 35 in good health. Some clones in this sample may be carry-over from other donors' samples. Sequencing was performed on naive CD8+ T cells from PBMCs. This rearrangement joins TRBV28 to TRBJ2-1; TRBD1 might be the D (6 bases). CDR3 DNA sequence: TGTGCCAGCAGTCCTCACAGGGAAACCCCCTACAATGAGCAGTTCTTC. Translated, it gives CASSPHRETPYNEQFF.